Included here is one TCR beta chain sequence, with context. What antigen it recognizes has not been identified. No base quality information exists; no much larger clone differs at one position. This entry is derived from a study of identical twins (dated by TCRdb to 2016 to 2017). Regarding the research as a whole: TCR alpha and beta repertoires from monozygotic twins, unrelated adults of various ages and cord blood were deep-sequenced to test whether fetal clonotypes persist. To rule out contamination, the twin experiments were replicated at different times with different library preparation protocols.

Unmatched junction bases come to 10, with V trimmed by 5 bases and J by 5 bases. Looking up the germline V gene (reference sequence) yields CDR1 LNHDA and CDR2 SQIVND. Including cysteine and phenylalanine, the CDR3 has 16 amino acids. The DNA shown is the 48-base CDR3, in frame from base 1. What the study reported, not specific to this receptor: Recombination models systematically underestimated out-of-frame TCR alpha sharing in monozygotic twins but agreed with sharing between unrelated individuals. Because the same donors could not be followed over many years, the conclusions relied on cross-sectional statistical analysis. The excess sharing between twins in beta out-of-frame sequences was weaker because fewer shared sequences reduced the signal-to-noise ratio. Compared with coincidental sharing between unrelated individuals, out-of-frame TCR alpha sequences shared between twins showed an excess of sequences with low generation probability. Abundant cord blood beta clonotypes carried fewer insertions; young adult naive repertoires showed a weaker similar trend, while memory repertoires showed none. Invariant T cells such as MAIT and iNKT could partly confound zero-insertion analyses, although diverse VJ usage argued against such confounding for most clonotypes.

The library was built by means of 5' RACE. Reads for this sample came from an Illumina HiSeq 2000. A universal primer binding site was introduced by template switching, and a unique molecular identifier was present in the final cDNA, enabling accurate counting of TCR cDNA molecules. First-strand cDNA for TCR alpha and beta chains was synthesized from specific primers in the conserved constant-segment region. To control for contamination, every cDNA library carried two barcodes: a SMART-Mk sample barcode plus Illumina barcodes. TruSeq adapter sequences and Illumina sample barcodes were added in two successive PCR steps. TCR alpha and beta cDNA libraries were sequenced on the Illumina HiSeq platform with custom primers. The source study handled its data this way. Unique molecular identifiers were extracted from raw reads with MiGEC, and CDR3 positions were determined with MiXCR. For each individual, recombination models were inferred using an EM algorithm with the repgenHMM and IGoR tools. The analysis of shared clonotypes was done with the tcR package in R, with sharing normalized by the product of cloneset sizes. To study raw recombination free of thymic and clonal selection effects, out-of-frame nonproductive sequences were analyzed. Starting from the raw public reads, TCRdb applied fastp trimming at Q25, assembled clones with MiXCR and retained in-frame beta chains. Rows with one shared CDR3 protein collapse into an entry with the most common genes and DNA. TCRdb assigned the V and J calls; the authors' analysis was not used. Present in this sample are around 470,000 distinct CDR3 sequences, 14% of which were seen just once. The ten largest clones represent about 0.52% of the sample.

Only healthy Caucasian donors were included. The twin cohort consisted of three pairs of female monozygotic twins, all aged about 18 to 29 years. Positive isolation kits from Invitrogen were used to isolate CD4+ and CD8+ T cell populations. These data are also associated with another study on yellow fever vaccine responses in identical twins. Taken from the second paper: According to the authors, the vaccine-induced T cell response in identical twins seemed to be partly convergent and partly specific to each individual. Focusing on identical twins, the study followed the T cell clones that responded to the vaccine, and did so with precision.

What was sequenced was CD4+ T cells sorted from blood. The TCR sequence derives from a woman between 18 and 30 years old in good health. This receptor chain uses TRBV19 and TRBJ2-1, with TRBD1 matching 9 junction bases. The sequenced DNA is TGTGCCAGTAGTTCCCCAGTGGGACAGGGCCACAATGAGCAGTTCTTC. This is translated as CASSSPVGQGHNEQFF.